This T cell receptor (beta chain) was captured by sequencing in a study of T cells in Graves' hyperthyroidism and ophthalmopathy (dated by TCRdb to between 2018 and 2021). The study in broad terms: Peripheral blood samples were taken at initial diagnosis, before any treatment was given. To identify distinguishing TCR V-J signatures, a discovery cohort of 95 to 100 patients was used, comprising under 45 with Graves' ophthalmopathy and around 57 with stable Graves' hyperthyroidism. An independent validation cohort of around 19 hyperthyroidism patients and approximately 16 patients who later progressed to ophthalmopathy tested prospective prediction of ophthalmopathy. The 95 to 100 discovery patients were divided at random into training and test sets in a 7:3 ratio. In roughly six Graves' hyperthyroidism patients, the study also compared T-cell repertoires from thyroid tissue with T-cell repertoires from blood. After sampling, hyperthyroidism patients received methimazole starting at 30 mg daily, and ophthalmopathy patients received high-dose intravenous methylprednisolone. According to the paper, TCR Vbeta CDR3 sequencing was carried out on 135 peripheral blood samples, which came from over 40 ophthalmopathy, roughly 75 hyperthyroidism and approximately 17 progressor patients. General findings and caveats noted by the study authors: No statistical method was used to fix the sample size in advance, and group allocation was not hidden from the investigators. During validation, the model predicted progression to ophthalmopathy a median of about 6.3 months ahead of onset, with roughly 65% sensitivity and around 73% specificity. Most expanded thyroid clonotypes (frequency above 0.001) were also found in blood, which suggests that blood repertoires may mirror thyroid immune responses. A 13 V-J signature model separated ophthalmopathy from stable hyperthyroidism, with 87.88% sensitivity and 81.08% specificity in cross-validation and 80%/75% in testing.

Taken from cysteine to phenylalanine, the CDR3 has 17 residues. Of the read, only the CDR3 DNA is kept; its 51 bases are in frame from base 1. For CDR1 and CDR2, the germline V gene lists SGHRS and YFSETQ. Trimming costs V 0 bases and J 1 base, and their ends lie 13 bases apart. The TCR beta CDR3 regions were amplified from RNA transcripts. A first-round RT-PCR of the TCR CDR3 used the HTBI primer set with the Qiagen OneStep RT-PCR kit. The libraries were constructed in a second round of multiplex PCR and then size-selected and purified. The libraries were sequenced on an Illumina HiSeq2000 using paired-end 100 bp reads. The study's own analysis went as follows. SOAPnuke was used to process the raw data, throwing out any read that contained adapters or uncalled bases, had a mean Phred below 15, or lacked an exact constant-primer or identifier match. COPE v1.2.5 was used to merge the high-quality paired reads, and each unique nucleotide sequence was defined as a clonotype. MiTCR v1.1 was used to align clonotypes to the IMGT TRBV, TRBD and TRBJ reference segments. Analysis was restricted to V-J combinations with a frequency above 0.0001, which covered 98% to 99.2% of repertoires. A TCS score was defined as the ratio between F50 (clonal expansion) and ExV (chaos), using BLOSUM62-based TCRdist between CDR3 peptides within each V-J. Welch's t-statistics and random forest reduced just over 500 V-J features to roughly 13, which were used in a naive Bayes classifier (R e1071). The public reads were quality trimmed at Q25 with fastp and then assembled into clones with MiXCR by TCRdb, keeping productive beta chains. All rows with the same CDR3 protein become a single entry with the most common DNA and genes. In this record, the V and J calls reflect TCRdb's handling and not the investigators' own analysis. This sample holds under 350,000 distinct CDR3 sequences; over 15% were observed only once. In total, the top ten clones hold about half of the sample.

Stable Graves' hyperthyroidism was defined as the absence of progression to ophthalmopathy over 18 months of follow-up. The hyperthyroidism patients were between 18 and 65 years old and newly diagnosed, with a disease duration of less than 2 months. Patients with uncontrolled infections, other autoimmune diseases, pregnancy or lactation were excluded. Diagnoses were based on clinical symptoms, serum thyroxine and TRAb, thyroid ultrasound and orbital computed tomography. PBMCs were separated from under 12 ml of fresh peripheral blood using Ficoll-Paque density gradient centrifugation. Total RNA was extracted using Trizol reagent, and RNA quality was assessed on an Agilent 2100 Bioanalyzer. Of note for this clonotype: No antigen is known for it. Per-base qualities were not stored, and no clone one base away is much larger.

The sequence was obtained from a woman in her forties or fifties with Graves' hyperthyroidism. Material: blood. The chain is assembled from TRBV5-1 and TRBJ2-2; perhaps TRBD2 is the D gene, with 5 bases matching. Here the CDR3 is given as CASSLEAIARNTGELFF. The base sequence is TGCGCCAGCAGCTTGGAGGCAATAGCGAGGAACACCGGGGAGCTGTTTTTT. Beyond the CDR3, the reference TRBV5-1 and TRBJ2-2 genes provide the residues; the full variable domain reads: KAGVTQTPRYLIKTRGQQVTLSCSPISGHRSVSWYQQTPGQGLQFLFEYFSETQRNKGNFPGRFSGRQFSNSRSEMNVSTLELGDSALYLCASSLEAIARNTGELFFGEGSRLTVL.